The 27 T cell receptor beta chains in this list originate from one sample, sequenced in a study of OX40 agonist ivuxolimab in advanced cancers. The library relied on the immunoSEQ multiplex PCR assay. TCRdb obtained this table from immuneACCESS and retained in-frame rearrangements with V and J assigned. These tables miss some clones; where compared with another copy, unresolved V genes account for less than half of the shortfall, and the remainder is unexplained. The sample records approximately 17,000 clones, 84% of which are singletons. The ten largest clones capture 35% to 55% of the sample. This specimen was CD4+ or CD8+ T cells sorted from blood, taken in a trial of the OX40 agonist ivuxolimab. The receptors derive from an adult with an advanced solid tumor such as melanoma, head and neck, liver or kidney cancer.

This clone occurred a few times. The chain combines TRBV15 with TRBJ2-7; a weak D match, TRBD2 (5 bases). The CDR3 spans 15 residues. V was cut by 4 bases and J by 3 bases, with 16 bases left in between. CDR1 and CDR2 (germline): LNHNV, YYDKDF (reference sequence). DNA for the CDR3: TGTGCCACCAGCATGGGAACGGACGCGGGCTACGAGCAGTACTTC. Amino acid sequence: CATSMGTDAGYEQYF.

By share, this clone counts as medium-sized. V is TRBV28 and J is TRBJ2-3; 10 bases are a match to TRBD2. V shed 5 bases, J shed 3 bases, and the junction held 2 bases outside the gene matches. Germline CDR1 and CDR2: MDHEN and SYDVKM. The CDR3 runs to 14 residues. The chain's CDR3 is CASSGLAATDTQYF. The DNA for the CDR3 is TGTGCCAGCAGTGGACTAGCGGCTACAGATACGCAGTATTTT.

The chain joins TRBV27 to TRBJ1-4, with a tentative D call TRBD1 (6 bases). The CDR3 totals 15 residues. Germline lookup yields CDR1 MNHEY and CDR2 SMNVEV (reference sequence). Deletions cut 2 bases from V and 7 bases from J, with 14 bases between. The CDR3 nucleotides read TGTGCCAGCAGTTTACTGCCCGGGACACCTGAAAAACTGTTTTTT. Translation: CASSLLPGTPEKLFF.

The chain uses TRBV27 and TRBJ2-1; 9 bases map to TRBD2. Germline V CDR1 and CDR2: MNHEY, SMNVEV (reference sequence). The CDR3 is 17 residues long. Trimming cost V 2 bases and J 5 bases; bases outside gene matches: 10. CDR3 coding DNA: TGTGCCAGCAGTTTACTGAGCCCTAGCGGGGTAGACAATGAGCAGTTCTTC. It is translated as CASSLLSPSGVDNEQFF.

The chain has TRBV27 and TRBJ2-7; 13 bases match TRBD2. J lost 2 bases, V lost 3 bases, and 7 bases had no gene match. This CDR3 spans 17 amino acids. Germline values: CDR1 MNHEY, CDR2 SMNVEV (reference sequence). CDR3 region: CASSFLGLAGAPYEQYF. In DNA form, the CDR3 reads TGTGCCAGCAGTTTCCTAGGACTAGCGGGGGCTCCCTACGAGCAGTACTTC.

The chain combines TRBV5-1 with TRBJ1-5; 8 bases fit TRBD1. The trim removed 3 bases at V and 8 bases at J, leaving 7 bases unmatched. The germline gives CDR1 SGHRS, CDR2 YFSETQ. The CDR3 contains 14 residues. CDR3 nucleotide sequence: TGCGCCAGCAGCTCCGGACAGGGTACTGAGCCCCAGCATTTT. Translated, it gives CASSSGQGTEPQHF.

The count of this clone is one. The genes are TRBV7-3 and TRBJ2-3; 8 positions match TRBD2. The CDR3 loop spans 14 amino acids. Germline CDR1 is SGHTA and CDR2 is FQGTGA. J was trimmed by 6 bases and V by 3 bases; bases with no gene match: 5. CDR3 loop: CASSFSGGEDTQYF. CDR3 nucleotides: TGTGCCAGCAGCTTCAGCGGGGGTGAGGATACGCAGTATTTT.

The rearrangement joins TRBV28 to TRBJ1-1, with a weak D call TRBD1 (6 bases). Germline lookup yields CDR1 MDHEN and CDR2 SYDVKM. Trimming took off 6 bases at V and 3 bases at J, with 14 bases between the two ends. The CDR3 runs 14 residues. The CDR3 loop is CASRPWGRYTEAFF. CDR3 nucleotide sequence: TGTGCCAGCAGGCCTTGGGGGCGTTACACTGAAGCTTTCTTT. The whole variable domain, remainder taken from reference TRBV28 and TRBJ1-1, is DVKVTQSSRYLVKRTGEKVFLECVQDMDHENMFWYRQDPGLGLRLIYFSYDVKMKEKGDIPEGYSVSREKKERFSLILESASTNQTSMYLCASRPWGRYTEAFFGQGTRLTVV.

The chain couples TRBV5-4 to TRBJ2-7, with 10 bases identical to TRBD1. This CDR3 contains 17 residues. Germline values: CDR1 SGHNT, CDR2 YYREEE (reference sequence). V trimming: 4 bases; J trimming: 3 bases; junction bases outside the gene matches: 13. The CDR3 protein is CASSGGRRDRGHYEQYF. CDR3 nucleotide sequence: TGTGCCAGCAGCGGGGGGCGCCGGGACAGGGGACACTACGAGCAGTACTTC.

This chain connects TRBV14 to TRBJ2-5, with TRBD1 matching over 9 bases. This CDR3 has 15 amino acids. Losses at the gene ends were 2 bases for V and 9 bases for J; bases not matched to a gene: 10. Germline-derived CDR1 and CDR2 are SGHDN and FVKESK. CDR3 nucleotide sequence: TGTGCCAGCAGCCAATTAGGACAGGGGAGAGGCGCCCAGTACTTC. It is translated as CASSQLGQGRGAQYF.

CDR3 amino acids: CASRPIGLAREQYF. DNA for the CDR3: TGTGCCAGCAGGCCCATTGGACTAGCCCGCGAGCAGTACTTC. The chain has TRBV13 and TRBJ2-7, with 8 bases identical to TRBD2. Losses at the gene ends were 6 bases for V and 6 bases for J; bases not matched to a gene: 10. Germline CDR1 is PRHDT and CDR2 is FYEKMQ (reference sequence). This CDR3 is 14 amino acids long. The complete variable domain, with remaining parts taken from reference TRBV13 and TRBJ2-7, reads AAGVIQSPRHLIKEKRETATLKCYPIPRHDTVYWYQQGPGQDPQFLISFYEKMQSDKGSIPDRFSAQQFSDYHSELNMSSLELGDSALYFCASRPIGLAREQYFGPGTRLTVT.

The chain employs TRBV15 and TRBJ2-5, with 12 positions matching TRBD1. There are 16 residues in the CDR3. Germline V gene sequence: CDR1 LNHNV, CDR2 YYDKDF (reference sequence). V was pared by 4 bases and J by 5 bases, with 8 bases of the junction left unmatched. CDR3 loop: CATSTSGTGGRETQYF. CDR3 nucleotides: TGTGCCACCAGCACATCGGGGACAGGGGGCAGGGAGACCCAGTACTTC. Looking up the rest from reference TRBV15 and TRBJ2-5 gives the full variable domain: DAMVIQNPRYQVTQFGKPVTLSCSQTLNHNVMYWYQQKSSQAPKLLFHYYDKDFNNEADTPDNFQSRRPNTSFCFLDIRSPGLGDTAMYLCATSTSGTGGRETQYFGPGTRLLVL.

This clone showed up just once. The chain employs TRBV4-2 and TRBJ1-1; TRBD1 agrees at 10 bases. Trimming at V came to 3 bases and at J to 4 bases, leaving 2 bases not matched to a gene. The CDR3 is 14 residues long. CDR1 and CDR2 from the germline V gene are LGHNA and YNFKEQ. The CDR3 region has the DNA TGTGCCAGCAGCCAGACAGGGGGCGTCACTGAAGCTTTCTTT. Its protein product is CASSQTGGVTEAFF.

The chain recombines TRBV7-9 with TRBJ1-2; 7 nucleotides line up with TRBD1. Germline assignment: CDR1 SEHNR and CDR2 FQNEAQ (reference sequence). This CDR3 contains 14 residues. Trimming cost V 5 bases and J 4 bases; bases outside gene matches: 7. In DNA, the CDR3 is TGTGCCAGCAGCCCGAACCGGGACAGCTATGGCTACACCTTC. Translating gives CASSPNRDSYGYTF.

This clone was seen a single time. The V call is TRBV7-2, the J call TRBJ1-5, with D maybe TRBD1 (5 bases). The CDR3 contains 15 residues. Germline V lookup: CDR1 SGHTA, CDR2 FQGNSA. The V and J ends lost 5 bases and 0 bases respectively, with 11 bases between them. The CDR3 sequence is CASSPGPYSNQPQHF. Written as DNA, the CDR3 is TGTGCCAGCAGCCCGGGACCGTATAGCAATCAGCCCCAGCATTTT.

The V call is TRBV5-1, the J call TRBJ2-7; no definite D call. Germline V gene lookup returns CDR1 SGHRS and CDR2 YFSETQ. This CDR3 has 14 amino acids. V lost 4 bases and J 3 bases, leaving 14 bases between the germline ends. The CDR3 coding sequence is TGCGCCAGCAGCGTTGGGCCGGGTAGCTACGAGCAGTACTTC. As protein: CASSVGPGSYEQYF.

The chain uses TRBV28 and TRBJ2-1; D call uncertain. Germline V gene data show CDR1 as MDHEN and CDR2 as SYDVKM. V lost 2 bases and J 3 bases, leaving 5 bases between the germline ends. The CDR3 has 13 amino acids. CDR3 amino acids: CASSLRDYNEQFF. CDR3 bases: TGTGCCAGCAGTTTAAGGGACTACAATGAGCAGTTCTTC.

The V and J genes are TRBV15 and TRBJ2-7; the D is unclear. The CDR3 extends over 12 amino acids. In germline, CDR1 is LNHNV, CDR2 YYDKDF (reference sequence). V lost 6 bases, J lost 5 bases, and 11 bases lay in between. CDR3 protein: CATSSGWHEQYF. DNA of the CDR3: TGTGCCACCAGTTCTGGCTGGCACGAGCAGTACTTC.

Here the CDR3 DNA reads TGTGCCAGCAGTGATAGGTTCTATGGCTACACCTTC. This gives the protein CASSDRFYGYTF. The V and J genes are TRBV25-1 and TRBJ1-2; unclear D gene. CDR1 and CDR2 from the germline V gene are MGHDK and SYGVNS. The ends were cut back, 3 bases at V and 4 bases at J, with 6 bases in the middle. The CDR3 length is 12 residues.

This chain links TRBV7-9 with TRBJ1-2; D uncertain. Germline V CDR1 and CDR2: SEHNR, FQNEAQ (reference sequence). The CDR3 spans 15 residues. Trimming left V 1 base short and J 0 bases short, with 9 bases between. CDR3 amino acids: CASSLVGQPNYGYTF. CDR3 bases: TGTGCCAGCAGCTTAGTGGGCCAGCCTAACTATGGCTACACCTTC. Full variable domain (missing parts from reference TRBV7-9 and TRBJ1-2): DTGVSQNPRHKITKRGQNVTFRCDPISEHNRLYWYRQTLGQGPEFLTYFQNEAQLEKSRLLSDRFSAERPKGSFSTLEIQRTEQGDSAMYLCASSLVGQPNYGYTFGSGTRLTVV.

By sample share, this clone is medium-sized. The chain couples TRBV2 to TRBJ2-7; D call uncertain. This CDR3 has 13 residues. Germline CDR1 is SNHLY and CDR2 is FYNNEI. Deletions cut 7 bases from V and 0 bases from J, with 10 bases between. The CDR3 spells CASKGVNSYEQYF. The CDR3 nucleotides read TGTGCCAGCAAGGGCGTCAACTCCTACGAGCAGTACTTC.

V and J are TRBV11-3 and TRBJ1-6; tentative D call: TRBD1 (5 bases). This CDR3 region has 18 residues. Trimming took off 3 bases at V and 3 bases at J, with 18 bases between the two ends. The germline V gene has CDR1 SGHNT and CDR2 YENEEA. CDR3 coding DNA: TGTGCCAGCAGCTTTACACAGAGCCCGGGGCTCTATAATTCACCCCTCCACTTT. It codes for CASSFTQSPGLYNSPLHF.

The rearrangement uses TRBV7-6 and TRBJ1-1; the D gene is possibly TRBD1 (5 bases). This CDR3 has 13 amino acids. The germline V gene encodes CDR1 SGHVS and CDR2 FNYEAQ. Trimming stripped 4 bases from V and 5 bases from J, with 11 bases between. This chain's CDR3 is CASSSVGGTEAFF. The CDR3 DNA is TGTGCCAGCAGCTCAGTTGGGGGGACTGAAGCTTTCTTT.

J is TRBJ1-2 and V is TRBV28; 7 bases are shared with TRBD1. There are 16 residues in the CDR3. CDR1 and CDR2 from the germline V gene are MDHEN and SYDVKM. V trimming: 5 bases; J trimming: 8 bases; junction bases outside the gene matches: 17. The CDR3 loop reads CASSEGQSRFGFGYTF. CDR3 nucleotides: TGTGCCAGCAGTGAGGGACAGTCCCGTTTTGGATTCGGCTACACCTTC.

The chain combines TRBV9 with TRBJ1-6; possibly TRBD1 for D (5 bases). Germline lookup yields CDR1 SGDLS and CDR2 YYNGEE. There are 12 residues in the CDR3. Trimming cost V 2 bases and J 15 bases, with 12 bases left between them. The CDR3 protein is CASSVGWGDLHF. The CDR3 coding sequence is TGTGCCAGCAGCGTTGGGTGGGGCGACCTCCACTTT.

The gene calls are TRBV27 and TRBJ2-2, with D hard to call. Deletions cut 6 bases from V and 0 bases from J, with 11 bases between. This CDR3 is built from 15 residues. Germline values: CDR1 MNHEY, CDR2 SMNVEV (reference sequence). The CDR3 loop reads CASSLRLANTGELFF. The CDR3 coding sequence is TGTGCCAGCAGCCTGCGGCTAGCGAACACCGGGGAGCTGTTTTTT.

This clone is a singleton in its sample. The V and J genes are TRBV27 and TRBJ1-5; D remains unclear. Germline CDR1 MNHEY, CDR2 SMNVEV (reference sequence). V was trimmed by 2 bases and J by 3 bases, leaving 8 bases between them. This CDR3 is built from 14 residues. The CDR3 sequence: CASSLGGINQPQHF. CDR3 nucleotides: TGTGCCAGCAGTTTAGGAGGGATCAATCAGCCCCAGCATTTT.